The 14 T cell receptor beta chains given below trace back to one sample, sequenced in a study of shared clonotypes between healthy human individuals. Naive CD8 cells comprised CD45RO-negative, CCR7-positively selected cells, excluding terminally differentiated effector memory CD45RA+ cells. Measured with immunoSEQ multiplex PCR; TCRdb has only the in-frame clones, and not every one. The sample lists about 750,000 clones, almost 95% seen once, with less than 25% in the top ten. Sample: naive CD8+ T cells sorted from blood. The receptors shown here come from a man younger than 40 in good health.

The chain links TRBV6-4 to TRBJ2-1; 12 bases map to TRBD2. Trimming took 5 bases from V and 8 from J; bases not matched to a gene: 7. The CDR3 consists of 15 residues. Germline V CDR1 and CDR2: MRHNA, SNTAGT. CDR3: CASSTLAGGPDEQFF. CDR3 DNA: TGTGCCAGCAGTACTCTAGCGGGAGGGCCGGATGAGCAGTTCTTC.

For the CDR3, the DNA is TGTGCCAGCAGCTCCCTCAGCGGTCCCTACGAGCAGTACTTC. Protein sequence: CASSSLSGPYEQYF. The chain has TRBV27 and TRBJ2-7, with D maybe TRBD2 (5 bases). V was trimmed by 6 bases and J by 2 bases, leaving 14 bases between them. The CDR3 is 14 amino acids. The germline CDR1 and CDR2 sequences are MNHEY and SMNVEV (reference sequence).

The chain joins TRBV5-5 to TRBJ1-4; D call uncertain. The germline CDR1 and CDR2 sequences are SGHKS and YYEKEE (reference sequence). The CDR3 has 14 residues. V dropped 2 bases and J dropped 4 bases, with 9 bases sitting between them. The CDR3 DNA follows: TGTGCCAGCAGCTTAATCGACGGTAATGAAAAACTGTTTTTT. It codes for CASSLIDGNEKLFF.

The rearrangement links TRBV19 to TRBJ1-1; D not resolved. V was clipped by 3 bases and J by 4 bases, with 21 bases between them. The length of the CDR3 is 17 residues. Per the germline V gene, CDR1 is LNHDA and CDR2 is SQIVND (reference sequence). The CDR3 protein is CASSIPYAQAGSTEAFF. CDR3 in DNA: TGTGCCAGTAGTATCCCCTACGCGCAGGCCGGGAGCACTGAAGCTTTCTTT.

The chain recombines TRBV7-9 with TRBJ2-7; TRBD2 agrees at 8 bases. Germline loops: CDR1 SEHNR, CDR2 FQNEAQ (reference sequence). With 5 bases clipped from V and 4 bases from J, the junction kept 13 bases outside the gene matches. This CDR3 comprises 16 residues. The CDR3 bases are TGTGCCAGCAGCCCAGTGGACGGGAGGGTCGAGTACGAGCAGTACTTC. Residues: CASSPVDGRVEYEQYF.

The chain recombines TRBV4-3 with TRBJ1-4, with D perhaps matching TRBD1 (6 bases). Per the germline V gene, CDR1 is LGHNA and CDR2 is YSLEER. The CDR3 consists of 14 residues. Trimming shortened V by 1 base and J by 3 bases, and 6 bases separated the two germline ends. CDR3 in DNA: TGCGCCAGCAGCCAAGGGACAGCTAATGAAAAACTGTTTTTT. It yields the protein CASSQGTANEKLFF.

The chain recombines TRBV2 with TRBJ2-2, with D uncertain. The CDR3 runs 13 residues. V lost 3 bases to trimming and J lost 5 bases, with 7 bases between them. The germline V gene encodes CDR1 SNHLY and CDR2 FYNNEI. CDR3: CASSDGVTGELFF. The CDR3 region has the DNA TGTGCCAGCAGTGATGGGGTTACCGGGGAGCTGTTTTTT.

The CDR3 loop reads CASSIDAPAGGRNEQFF. CDR3 coding DNA: TGTGCCAGTAGTATAGATGCCCCTGCGGGAGGGCGCAATGAGCAGTTCTTC. The chain links TRBV19 to TRBJ2-1, with 9 bases identical to TRBD2. V trimming: 0 bases; J trimming: 6 bases; junction bases outside the gene matches: 9. The CDR3 totals 17 residues. Looked up from germline, CDR1 is LNHDA and CDR2 is SQIVND (reference sequence). The full variable domain, completed using reference TRBV19 and TRBJ2-1, is DGGITQSPKYLFRKEGQNVTLSCEQNLNHDAMYWYRQDPGQGLRLIYYSQIVNDFQKGDIAEGYSVSREKKESFPLTVTSAQKNPTAFYLCASSIDAPAGGRNEQFFGPGTRLTVL.

The rearrangement uses TRBV7-9 and TRBJ2-6; D remains unclear. CDR3 size: 16 residues. The V end lost 1 base, the J end lost 4 bases, and 11 bases lay between the germline ends. CDR1 and CDR2 from the germline V gene are SEHNR and FQNEAQ (reference sequence). The chain's CDR3 is CASSLVRLPGANVLTF. CDR3 nucleotides: TGTGCCAGCAGCTTAGTTCGACTTCCCGGGGCCAACGTCCTGACTTTC. Variable domain in full (rest from reference TRBV7-9 and TRBJ2-6): DTGVSQNPRHKITKRGQNVTFRCDPISEHNRLYWYRQTLGQGPEFLTYFQNEAQLEKSRLLSDRFSAERPKGSFSTLEIQRTEQGDSAMYLCASSLVRLPGANVLTFGAGSRLTVL.

V and J are TRBV10-2 and TRBJ1-1; no clear D gene. The V gene lost 4 bases and the J gene lost 0 bases, with 12 bases spanning the gap. The germline V gene has CDR1 WSHSY and CDR2 SAAADI. This CDR3 region has 15 residues. In nucleotides, the CDR3 is TGCGCCAGCAGTGCCGGCATTGGCATGAACACTGAAGCTTTCTTT. Translated: CASSAGIGMNTEAFF.

The V gene is TRBV28, the J gene TRBJ1-3; D not resolved. Between the trimmed V and J ends, which lost 2 bases and 4 bases, there was a span of 3 bases. Per germline, CDR1 MDHEN and CDR2 SYDVKM. The CDR3 is made up of 12 amino acids. The CDR3 bases are TGTGCCAGCAGTTTACAGGGAAACACCATATATTTT. Translation: CASSLQGNTIYF.

About this clone itself: Other DNA sequences in the sample encode the same CDR3. The chain recombines TRBV29-1 with TRBJ2-1; no firm D call. Germline CDR1 reads SQVTM; CDR2 reads ANQGSEA. The CDR3 consists of 14 residues. Trimming stripped 3 bases from V and 0 bases from J, with 9 bases between. CDR3: CSVEAEPSYNEQFF. CDR3 sequence (DNA): TGCAGCGTTGAGGCGGAACCCTCCTACAATGAGCAGTTCTTC.

The V and J genes are TRBV7-9 and TRBJ2-5; 8 bases are shared with TRBD1. This CDR3 region has 17 residues. J gave up 0 bases and V 8 bases, and 14 bases lay outside the gene matches. CDR1 SEHNR and CDR2 FQNEAQ come from the germline V gene (reference sequence). CDR3 in DNA: TGTGCCAGCGGGAGAGGGGGGACAGGTATATACCAAGAGACCCAGTACTTC. It encodes CASGRGGTGIYQETQYF.

For the CDR3, the DNA is TGCGCCAGCAGCCTTACCCATGGGAATGAGCAGTTCTTC. Translated: CASSLTHGNEQFF. This rearrangement joins TRBV4-1 to TRBJ2-1; D gene unclear. The germline V gene has CDR1 MGHRA and CDR2 YSYEKL. The CDR3 runs 13 residues. V lost 4 bases and J 7 bases, leaving 11 bases between the germline ends.